The 3 T cell receptor beta chains below all came from one sample that was sequenced in a study of a mutant IDH1 vaccine in newly diagnosed glioma. Documented time point: baseline, week 1 (first vaccination visit). Treatment given: pre-vaccination baseline after standard-of-care therapy. The repertoire was sequenced with immunoSEQ multiplex PCR; TCRdb's copy has only in-frame clones and lacks some. The sample lists fewer than 50,000 clones, around 90% occurring once. Here the sequenced sample was PBMCs, taken from a glioma patient treated with radiotherapy, temozolomide or both. These receptors came from a man aged 18 to 29 with glioma.

The gene calls are TRBV4-3 and TRBJ2-3; D possibly matches TRBD1 or TRBD2 (5 bases each). The CDR3 runs 18 residues. With 0 bases removed from V and 5 bases from J, the gap between germline ends came to 21 bases. CDR1 is LGHNA and CDR2 is YSLEER in the germline V gene. This CDR3 is CASSQERGRGYGGDTQYF. CDR3 nucleotide sequence: TGCGCCAGCAGCCAAGAGAGGGGTCGGGGTTATGGAGGAGATACGCAGTATTTT.

The chain carries TRBV6-5 and TRBJ2-2, with a possible D match to TRBD1 (6 bases). CDR3 length equals 13 residues. The V end lost 3 bases, the J end lost 6 bases, and 8 bases lay between the germline ends. In germline, CDR1 is MNHEY, CDR2 SVGAGI. This chain's CDR3 is CASSYTGSGELFF. CDR3 nucleotides: TGTGCCAGCAGTTATACAGGGTCCGGGGAGCTGTTTTTT.

The chain couples TRBV9 to TRBJ2-2; the D is unclear. The CDR3 spans 16 residues. Per germline, CDR1 SGDLS and CDR2 YYNGEE. The V and J ends lost 4 bases and 2 bases respectively, with 15 bases between them. CDR3 sequence (DNA): TGTGCCAGCAGCTTGAGCGCCCCGATCAACACCGGGGAGCTGTTTTTT. It translates to CASSLSAPINTGELFF.